The 10 T cell receptor beta chains presented below share a single source sample, sequenced in a study of identical twins. TCRdb re-analysed the 5' RACE reads in MiXCR, keeping a single row per CDR3 protein. The data contain approximately 890,000 distinct CDR3 sequences, about 12% of them seen just once; the ten biggest clones take up about 1.5%. These records were also assigned to another study, of yellow fever vaccine responses in identical twins.

Sequencing was carried out using PBMCs. These receptors were obtained from a woman in her late teens or twenties in good health.

This clonotype was observed many times. The chain employs TRBV10-3 and TRBJ1-1; TRBD1 agrees at 7 bases. The CDR3 consists of 17 residues. V gave up 6 bases and J gave up 0 bases; unmatched junction bases: 13. Germline CDR1 and CDR2: ENHRY and SYGVKD. As DNA, the CDR3 is TGTGCCATCAGGTCCGACCCGGGACAGCCCATGAACACTGAAGCTTTCTTT. Amino acid sequence: CAIRSDPGQPMNTEAFF.

This clonotype appeared once. The chain is built from TRBV10-3 and TRBJ2-7, with D possibly TRBD1 on 6 matching bases. The CDR3 is made up of 15 amino acids. The germline V gene has CDR1 ENHRY and CDR2 SYGVKD. Trimming pared 6 bases from V and 0 bases from J, leaving 15 bases between. The CDR3 nucleotides read TGTGCCATCAGCAAAGGACAGCTGAGCTCCTACGAGCAGTACTTC. It is translated as CAISKGQLSSYEQYF.

This clonotype has only a few counts. The V gene is TRBV20-1, the J gene TRBJ2-7, with no clear D. The CDR3 runs 11 residues. The germline V gene encodes CDR1 DFQATT and CDR2 SNEGSKA (reference sequence). CDR3 bases: TGCAGGTACAGTTTCCTCTACGAGCAGTACTTC. As protein: CRYSFLYEQYF.

This clonotype was seen only once. The chain combines TRBV5-6 with TRBJ1-1; 10 bases match TRBD1. The CDR3 has 13 amino acids. The V gene end was trimmed by 4 bases and the J gene end by 7 bases; junction bases not matched to a gene: 4. The V gene's germline CDR1 is SGHDT and CDR2 YYEEEE. The CDR3 here is CASSNDRGREAFF. The CDR3 DNA reads as TGTGCCAGCAGCAACGACAGGGGGCGTGAAGCTTTCTTT.

The rearrangement links TRBV4-1 to TRBJ2-7; D is undetermined. The CDR3 covers 15 residues. The germline V and J ends were trimmed by 0 bases and 3 bases, with 12 bases remaining between them. In germline, CDR1 is MGHRA, CDR2 YSYEKL. The CDR3 DNA reads TGCGCCAGCAGCCAAGATGTGGCCCTCTACTACGAGCAGTACTTC. Translation: CASSQDVALYYEQYF.

This clonotype was observed a handful of times. The rearrangement joins TRBV2 to TRBJ2-1, with 10 bases lining up with TRBD2. CDR1 and CDR2 from the germline V gene are SNHLY and FYNNEI. After removal of 3 bases from V and 5 bases from J, the junction contained 7 bases not matched to a gene. This CDR3 spans 16 amino acids. The CDR3 DNA reads as TGTGCCAGCAGTGAGAGGAGTCTAGCGGGGGACAATGAGCAGTTCTTC. Residues: CASSERSLAGDNEQFF. The complete variable domain, with remaining parts taken from reference TRBV2 and TRBJ2-1, reads EPEVTQTPSHQVTQMGQEVILRCVPISNHLYFYWYRQILGQKVEFLVSFYNNEISEKSEIFDDQFSVERPDGSNFTLKIRSTKLEDSAMYFCASSERSLAGDNEQFFGPGTRLTVL.

This clonotype was seen once. V usage is TRBV5-2 and J usage is TRBJ2-2; TRBD1 is the table's D call and was not checked against the DNA. TRBV5-2 is a pseudogene segment. The CDR3 is made up of 18 amino acids. In nucleotides, the CDR3 is TGTGCCTGCTGCTTGAGAGGGGGCGCGGGATCGTGGACCGGGGAGCTGTTTTTT. The encoded protein is CACCLRGGAGSWTGELFF.

The chain links TRBV10-1 to TRBJ2-1, with D uncertain. This CDR3 spans 12 amino acids. Per germline, CDR1 WNHNN and CDR2 SYGVQD (reference sequence). V lost 2 bases and J 12 bases, leaving 11 bases between the germline ends. The CDR3 DNA sequence: TGCGCCAGCAGTGAGAGGGCTGGTGGGCAGTTCTTC. This sequence encodes CASSERAGGQFF.

This clonotype was recorded a few times. The genes are TRBV27 and TRBJ2-5, with TRBD2 matching over 11 bases. The length of the CDR3 is 16 residues. Germline-derived CDR1 and CDR2 are MNHEY and SMNVEV (reference sequence). V gave up 2 bases and J gave up 4 bases; unmatched junction bases: 6. CDR3 in amino acids: CASSLLSSGGPETQYF. CDR3 DNA: TGTGCCAGCAGTTTACTGTCTAGCGGGGGGCCAGAGACCCAGTACTTC.

This clonotype was counted at least ten times. CDR3 sequence: CASSNKRTDTSNQPQHF. The CDR3 region has the DNA TGTGCCAGCAGCAACAAGAGGACAGATACTAGCAATCAGCCCCAGCATTTT. The rearrangement links TRBV7-8 to TRBJ1-5, with D tentatively TRBD1 (6 bases). There are 17 residues in the CDR3. Germline lookup yields CDR1 SGHVS and CDR2 FQNEAQ. The germline V and J ends were trimmed by 5 bases and 0 bases, with 17 bases remaining between them.